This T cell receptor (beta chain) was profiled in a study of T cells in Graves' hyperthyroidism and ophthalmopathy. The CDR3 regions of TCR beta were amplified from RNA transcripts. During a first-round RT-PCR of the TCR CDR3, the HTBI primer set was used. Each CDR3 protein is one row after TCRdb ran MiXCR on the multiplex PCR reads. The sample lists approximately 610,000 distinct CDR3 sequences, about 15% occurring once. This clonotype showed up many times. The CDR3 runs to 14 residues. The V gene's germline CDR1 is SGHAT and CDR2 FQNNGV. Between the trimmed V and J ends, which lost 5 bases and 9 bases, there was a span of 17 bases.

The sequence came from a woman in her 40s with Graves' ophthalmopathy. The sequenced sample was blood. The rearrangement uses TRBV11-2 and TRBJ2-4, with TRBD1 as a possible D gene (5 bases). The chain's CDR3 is CASSPIKGRTIQYF. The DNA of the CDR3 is TGTGCCAGCAGCCCTATAAAGGGGCGCACCATTCAGTACTTC.